The rows below give T cell receptor beta chains drawn from one sample of a study of CD8 T cells in Susac syndrome. TCRdb itself ran the immunoSEQ multiplex PCR reads through MiXCR, one entry per CDR3 protein. The sample records some 70,000 distinct CDR3 sequences, approximately 94% being singletons. Sequenced material: CD8+ T cells from PBMCs. All receptors come from a human donor with multiple sclerosis. CDR3s include the opening cysteine and the closing phenylalanine or tryptophan. Each record gives: V gene, D gene, J gene, CDR3 protein, CDR3 DNA. D genes are given only for firm matches.

V: TRBV27; D: .; J: TRBJ1-2; CDR3: CASSTGTSPENYTF; DNA: TGTGCCAGCAGTACCGGGACCTCCCCGGAGAACTACACCTTC
V: TRBV29-1; D: .; J: TRBJ2-7; CDR3: CSFGRSSYEQYF; DNA: TGCAGCTTCGGACGGAGCTCCTACGAGCAGTACTTC
V: TRBV20-1; D: TRBD2; J: TRBJ2-1; CDR3: CSARSGLDYNEQFF; DNA: TGCAGTGCTAGATCCGGACTAGACTACAATGAGCAGTTCTTC
V: TRBV27; D: TRBD1; J: TRBJ2-7; CDR3: CASRTGAVNEQYF; DNA: TGTGCCAGCAGAACAGGGGCTGTCAACGAGCAGTACTTC
V: TRBV6-4; D: TRBD2; J: TRBJ2-3; CDR3: CASSDSSGGTDTQYF; DNA: TGTGCCAGCAGTGACTCTAGCGGGGGCACAGATACGCAGTATTTT
V: TRBV7-9; D: .; J: TRBJ2-7; CDR3: CASSFERWWEQYF; DNA: TGTGCCAGCAGCTTTGAGCGATGGTGGGAGCAGTACTTC
V: TRBV9; D: TRBD1; J: TRBJ2-7; CDR3: CASSVGQGFSYEQYF; DNA: TGTGCCAGCAGCGTGGGACAGGGGTTTTCCTACGAGCAGTACTTC
V: TRBV27; D: TRBD2; J: TRBJ2-7; CDR3: CASSLYASGRVYEQYF; DNA: TGTGCCAGCAGTTTATATGCTAGCGGGAGGGTATACGAGCAGTACTTC
V: TRBV3-1; D: .; J: TRBJ1-6; CDR3: CASSQVPEGGSPLHF; DNA: TGTGCCAGCAGCCAAGTCCCCGAGGGTGGTTCACCCCTCCACTTT
V: TRBV12-3/TRBV12-4; D: .; J: TRBJ1-2; CDR3: CASSPTQELYNYGYTF; DNA: TGTGCCAGCAGTCCGACCCAGGAGCTGTATAACTATGGCTACACCTTC
V: TRBV12-3/TRBV12-4; D: TRBD2; J: TRBJ2-7; CDR3: CASTSGYEQYF; DNA: TGTGCCAGCACTAGCGGCTACGAGCAGTACTTC
V: TRBV29-1; D: .; J: TRBJ2-1; CDR3: CSVETSDRTYNEQFF; DNA: TGCAGCGTTGAAACCTCGGACAGAACCTACAATGAGCAGTTCTTC
V: TRBV20-1; D: .; J: TRBJ2-2; CDR3: CSARSSPGETGELFF; DNA: TGCAGTGCTAGGTCCAGTCCAGGGGAGACCGGGGAGCTGTTTTTT
V: TRBV2; D: .; J: TRBJ2-7; CDR3: CASTGDSYEQYF; DNA: TGTGCCAGCACAGGGGACTCCTACGAGCAGTACTTC